The source of this T cell receptor (beta chain) is a study of T cells in localized non-small cell lung cancer. Study-level points and caveats: Among the tissues sampled, uninvolved adjacent lung had the highest T cell clonality, above tumor. Higher blood T cell density tracked longer overall survival.

To note about this clone: Its antigen is unidentified.

Produced via immunoSEQ multiplex PCR; TCRdb's table is partial and in-frame only. The table has roughly 35,000 clones, 90% to 95% seen once. The V end lost 0 bases, the J end lost 2 bases, and 8 bases lay between the germline ends. Germline CDR1 and CDR2: SGHRS and YFSETQ. This CDR3 is 14 amino acids long. This receptor was identified in a female donor at least 60 years old with stage I lung adenocarcinoma. This chain uses TRBV5-1 with TRBJ1-2, with a tentative D call TRBD1 (5 bases). The sequences come from peripheral blood, collected before any cancer treatment. This CDR3 reads CASSLVGDNYGYTF. CDR3 nucleotides: TGCGCCAGCAGCTTGGTCGGGGACAACTATGGCTACACCTTC.